The rows below give T cell receptor delta chains drawn from one sample of a study of gamma-delta chains in newborns, infants, children. TCRdb reran clone calling via CATT on the reads. The sample consists of approximately 5,000 delta-chain clones, approximately 5.6% of them appearing once. Sequenced sample: blood. Every receptor here comes from a child who was a newborn, infant or young child, either healthy, febrile or measles-vaccinated (not recorded which). Both conserved end residues are part of each CDR3. Each record gives: J gene, D gene, clone size, V gene, CDR3 protein, CDR3 DNA. A D gene is named only where the DNA matches it firmly. Some rows have no size entry. The others give once, few or many, or a class for an expanded clone.

J gene: TRDJ1
D gene: .
clone size: few
V gene: TRDV2
CDR3 protein: CACDTVHAGGTTQHQKLIF
CDR3 DNA: TGTGCCTGTGACACCGTACACGCCGGGGGGACTACCCAACACCAAAAACTCATCTTT

J gene: TRDJ1
D gene: .
clone size: few
V gene: TRDV1
CDR3 protein: CALDGHIVHRPGYTDKLIF
CDR3 DNA: TGTGCTCTTGACGGACATATTGTACACCGGCCCGGGTACACCGATAAACTCATCTTT

J gene: TRDJ1
D gene: .
clone size: medium-sized
V gene: TRDV2
CDR3 protein: CACDTVGPHTDKLIF
CDR3 DNA: TGTGCCTGTGACACCGTGGGGCCCCACACCGATAAACTCATCTTT

J gene: TRDJ1
D gene: TRDD3
clone size: medium-sized
V gene: TRDV2
CDR3 protein: CACDTGGYNTDKLIF
CDR3 DNA: TGTGCCTGTGACACAGGGGGATACAACACCGATAAACTCATCTTT

J gene: TRDJ3
D gene: TRDD3
clone size: .
V gene: TRDV2
CDR3 protein: CACDKVLGDTSWDTRQMFF
CDR3 DNA: TGTGCCTGTGACAAAGTACTGGGGGATACGTCCTGGGACACCCGACAGATGTTTTTC

J gene: TRDJ1
D gene: .
clone size: medium-sized
V gene: TRDV1
CDR3 protein: CALGELPPSPYLTGSYTDKLIF
CDR3 DNA: TGTGCTCTTGGGGAACTCCCCCCTAGCCCCTACCTCACCGGTAGTTACACCGATAAACTCATCTTT

J gene: TRDJ3
D gene: TRDD3
clone size: few
V gene: TRDV2
CDR3 protein: CACDTAGGQSSWDTRQMFF
CDR3 DNA: TGTGCCTGTGACACCGCTGGGGGTCAGAGCTCCTGGGACACCCGACAGATGTTTTTC

J gene: TRDJ1
D gene: TRDD3
clone size: few
V gene: TRAV29/DV5
CDR3 protein: CAARSPAGGSCTDKLIF
CDR3 DNA: TGTGCAGCCCGGTCCCCAGCTGGGGGATCGTGCACCGATAAACTCATCTTT

J gene: TRDJ1
D gene: TRDD3
clone size: few
V gene: TRDV1
CDR3 protein: CALGDLPLLGDKYTDKLIF
CDR3 DNA: TGTGCTCTTGGGGATCTCCCATTACTGGGGGACAAGTACACCGATAAACTCATCTTT

J gene: TRDJ1
D gene: TRDD3
clone size: few
V gene: TRDV2
CDR3 protein: CACDTVSLLGEYTDKLIF
CDR3 DNA: TGTGCCTGTGACACCGTATCCCTACTGGGGGAGTACACCGATAAACTCATCTTT

J gene: TRDJ1
D gene: TRDD3
clone size: few
V gene: TRDV2
CDR3 protein: CACDTLGTGGYGENRTDKLIF
CDR3 DNA: TGTGCCTGTGACACCTTGGGGACTGGGGGATACGGAGAAAATAGGACCGATAAACTCATCTTT

J gene: TRDJ1
D gene: TRDD3
clone size: medium-sized
V gene: TRDV2
CDR3 protein: CACDSLGANTDKLIF
CDR3 DNA: TGTGCCTGTGACTCTCTGGGGGCCAACACCGATAAACTCATCTTT

J gene: TRDJ3
D gene: TRDD3
clone size: medium-sized
V gene: TRDV2
CDR3 protein: CACDTLGDTVSWDTRQMFF
CDR3 DNA: TGTGCCTGTGACACTCTGGGGGATACGGTCAGCTGGGACACCCGACAGATGTTTTTC

J gene: TRDJ1
D gene: TRDD3
clone size: few
V gene: TRDV2
CDR3 protein: CARDLLGDTLSDKLIF
CDR3 DNA: TGTGCCCGTGATTTACTGGGGGATACGCTAAGCGATAAACTCATCTTT

J gene: TRDJ1
D gene: TRDD3
clone size: medium-sized
V gene: TRDV2
CDR3 protein: CACDAIGGLGAPRGDKLIF
CDR3 DNA: TGTGCCTGTGACGCCATCGGGGGACTGGGGGCTCCTAGGGGCGATAAACTCATCTTT

J gene: TRDJ3
D gene: TRDD3
clone size: medium-sized
V gene: TRDV2
CDR3 protein: CACDTAGDSLRSWDTRQMFF
CDR3 DNA: TGTGCCTGTGACACCGCGGGGGATTCCCTTCGCTCCTGGGACACCCGACAGATGTTTTTC

J gene: TRDJ1
D gene: TRDD3
clone size: .
V gene: TRDV1
CDR3 protein: CALGALCWGKRITDKLIF
CDR3 DNA: TGTGCTCTTGGGGCTCTATGCTGGGGGAAAAGAATAACCGATAAACTCATCTTT

J gene: TRDJ1
D gene: TRDD3
clone size: medium-sized
V gene: TRDV2
CDR3 protein: CACDNVLGEKYTDKLIF
CDR3 DNA: TGTGCCTGTGACAATGTACTGGGGGAAAAGTACACCGATAAACTCATCTTT

J gene: TRDJ1
D gene: TRDD3
clone size: medium-sized
V gene: TRDV2
CDR3 protein: CACDLLGTDTDKLIF
CDR3 DNA: TGTGCCTGTGACTTACTGGGGACTGACACCGATAAACTCATCTTT

J gene: TRDJ1
D gene: TRDD3
clone size: .
V gene: TRDV1
CDR3 protein: CALGEVDNWGIQVDKTDKLIF
CDR3 DNA: TGTGCTCTTGGGGAAGTTGACAACTGGGGGATACAGGTGGATAAGACCGATAAACTCATCTTT

J gene: TRDJ3
D gene: .
clone size: few
V gene: TRDV2
CDR3 protein: CACDTVYGSSWDTRQMFF
CDR3 DNA: TGTGCCTGTGACACCGTGTACGGGAGCTCCTGGGACACCCGACAGATGTTTTTC

J gene: TRDJ1
D gene: .
clone size: medium-sized
V gene: TRDV2
CDR3 protein: CACDTVGVTDKLIF
CDR3 DNA: TGTGCCTGTGACACCGTTGGGGTTACCGATAAACTCATCTTT

J gene: TRDJ1
D gene: TRDD3
clone size: medium-sized
V gene: TRDV2
CDR3 protein: CACDPVTGGMISQTNDKLIF
CDR3 DNA: TGTGCCTGTGACCCCGTTACTGGGGGCATGATATCACAGACTAACGATAAACTCATCTTT

J gene: TRDJ3
D gene: .
clone size: few
V gene: TRDV2
CDR3 protein: CACDTVSDRRASWDTRQMFF
CDR3 DNA: TGTGCCTGTGACACGGTGTCGGACCGTCGGGCCTCCTGGGACACCCGACAGATGTTTTTC

J gene: TRDJ3
D gene: TRDD3
clone size: medium-sized
V gene: TRDV2
CDR3 protein: CACDTGTGGYQGSWDTRQMFF
CDR3 DNA: TGTGCCTGTGACACCGGTACTGGGGGATATCAAGGCTCCTGGGACACCCGACAGATGTTTTTC

J gene: TRDJ2
D gene: .
clone size: .
V gene: TRDV2
CDR3 protein: CACDTVGGGFPSLTAQLFF
CDR3 DNA: TGTGCCTGTGACACCGTCGGAGGGGGTTTCCCTTCTTTGACAGCACAACTCTTCTTT

J gene: TRDJ3
D gene: TRDD3
clone size: few
V gene: TRDV2
CDR3 protein: CACDILGDTWDTRQMFF
CDR3 DNA: TGTGCCTGTGACATACTGGGGGATACCTGGGACACCCGACAGATGTTTTTC

J gene: TRDJ1
D gene: .
clone size: medium-sized
V gene: TRDV2
CDR3 protein: CACDTVAGYGSDPYLKLIF
CDR3 DNA: TGTGCCTGTGACACCGTGGCCGGTTATGGGTCGGACCCTTACCTTAAACTCATCTTT

J gene: TRDJ1
D gene: TRDD3
clone size: .
V gene: TRDV2
CDR3 protein: CACDTVGSRGIHTDKLIF
CDR3 DNA: TGTGCCTGTGACACCGTGGGTAGCCGGGGGATACACACCGATAAACTCATCTTT

J gene: TRDJ3
D gene: .
clone size: few
V gene: TRDV2
CDR3 protein: CACDPTSSSWDTRQMFF
CDR3 DNA: TGTGCCTGCGACCCTACCTCAAGCTCCTGGGACACCCGACAGATGTTTTTC

J gene: TRDJ3
D gene: TRDD3
clone size: medium-sized
V gene: TRDV2
CDR3 protein: CACDTTGGRSSWDTRQMFF
CDR3 DNA: TGTGCCTGTGACACCACTGGGGGCCGGAGCTCCTGGGACACCCGACAGATGTTTTTC

J gene: TRDJ1
D gene: TRDD3
clone size: medium-sized
V gene: TRDV2
CDR3 protein: CACDTLNGDRTDKLIF
CDR3 DNA: TGTGCCTGTGACACGTTGAACGGGGATAGGACTGATAAACTCATCTTT

J gene: TRDJ2
D gene: .
clone size: few
V gene: TRDV2
CDR3 protein: CACDHLLGDTLTAQLFF
CDR3 DNA: TGTGCCTGTGACCACCTACTGGGTGATACTTTGACAGCACAACTCTTCTTT

J gene: TRDJ1
D gene: .
clone size: medium-sized
V gene: TRDV2
CDR3 protein: CACDGLVRGKETDKLIF
CDR3 DNA: TGTGCCTGTGACGGCCTTGTCCGGGGGAAGGAGACCGATAAACTCATCTTT

J gene: TRDJ3
D gene: TRDD3
clone size: medium-sized
V gene: TRDV2
CDR3 protein: CACDSGDTVSSWDTRQMFF
CDR3 DNA: TGTGCCTGTGACTCGGGGGATACGGTCAGCTCCTGGGACACCCGACAGATGTTTTTC

J gene: TRDJ3
D gene: .
clone size: few
V gene: TRDV2
CDR3 protein: CACDTGGLRSSWDTRQMFF
CDR3 DNA: TGTGCCTGTGACACCGGAGGACTCCGAAGCTCCTGGGACACCCGACAGATGTTTTTC

J gene: TRDJ3
D gene: TRDD3
clone size: medium-sized
V gene: TRDV2
CDR3 protein: CACDPFTGGYASWDTRQMFF
CDR3 DNA: TGTGCCTGTGATCCTTTTACTGGGGGATACGCCTCCTGGGACACCCGACAGATGTTTTTC

J gene: TRDJ3
D gene: TRDD3
clone size: .
V gene: TRDV2
CDR3 protein: CACDTVGDTAWDTRQMFF
CDR3 DNA: TGTGCCTGTGACACCGTGGGGGATACGGCCTGGGACACCCGACAGATGTTTTTC

J gene: TRDJ1
D gene: TRDD3
clone size: few
V gene: TRDV2
CDR3 protein: CACDTVSGGYKDTDKLIF
CDR3 DNA: TGTGCCTGTGACACCGTATCTGGGGGATACAAGGACACCGATAAACTCATCTTT

J gene: TRDJ1
D gene: TRDD3
clone size: medium-sized
V gene: TRDV2
CDR3 protein: CACDTLGGIALDTDKLIF
CDR3 DNA: TGTGCCTGTGACACCCTTGGGGGAATTGCCCTGGACACCGATAAACTCATCTTT

J gene: TRDJ3
D gene: TRDD3
clone size: few
V gene: TRDV2
CDR3 protein: CACDTGSTGGYASWDTRQMFF
CDR3 DNA: TGTGCCTGTGACACCGGAAGTACTGGGGGATACGCTTCCTGGGACACCCGACAGATGTTCTTC

J gene: TRDJ1
D gene: TRDD2
clone size: .
V gene: TRDV1
CDR3 protein: CALGPQNCFLLPGTDKLIF
CDR3 DNA: TGTGCTCTTGGCCCCCAAAACTGCTTCCTACTGCCGGGCACCGATAAACTCATCTTT